This TCR beta chain came from a study of T cell responses to AZD1222 COVID-19 vaccine. Libraries were prepared by immunoSEQ multiplex PCR; TCRdb keeps only in-frame clonotypes and omits some of them. The sample holds approximately 170,000 clones; 80% to 95% are singletons and the top ten take 1.6%. The TCR comes from an adult in good health. Sequences were derived from peripheral blood, sampled on day 0 of AZD1222 vaccination.

The CDR3 DNA reads TGTGCCAGTAGTATAGGGCAGGGGGCGAGTAGCACTGAAGCTTTCTTT. Translating it yields CASSIGQGASSTEAFF. The V gene is TRBV19, the J gene TRBJ1-1; 8 positions agree with TRBD1. The CDR3 is made up of 16 amino acids. V lost 1 base, J lost 4 bases, and 8 bases stayed unmatched. Germline V gives CDR1 LNHDA, CDR2 SQIVND (reference sequence).